The present entry profiles one T cell receptor (beta chain) with its context. Its matching antigen is unknown. Generated by immunoSEQ multiplex PCR, the TCRdb table keeps only in-frame clones and is missing some. The sample yields about 170,000 clones, approximately 89% seen once. Germline loops: CDR1 SGHRS, CDR2 YFSETQ. The CDR3 extends over 14 amino acids. V lost 0 bases, J lost 10 bases, and 4 bases stayed unmatched. The source of the sample is a study of cytomegalovirus exposure and HLA in healthy donors. Study in general: A later analysis reported the 120 or so validation repertoires used the same platform as the 666 first-cohort repertoires. Findings and limits, study-wide: Among TCR beta chains, those listed as cytomegalovirus-associated numbered about 150. Three chains linked to CMV were shown in vitro to be specific for CMV antigens. The tendency of first-cohort TCR clusters to co-occur in the 130 or so validation repertoires was identified by a subsequent analysis.

The sequencing input was PBMCs. V and J are TRBV5-1 and TRBJ2-1; the match to TRBD2 covers 10 bases. The receptor's source is a young man in good health and CMV-seropositive. CDR3: CASSLVGTSAEQFF. The CDR3 region has the DNA TGCGCCAGCAGCTTGGTAGGGACTAGCGCGGAGCAGTTCTTC.